The rows below give T cell receptor beta chains drawn from one sample of a study of blood T cell repertoires in COVID-19. The table came from immunoSEQ multiplex PCR; TCRdb's copy has only in-frame clones and leaves some out. This table holds about 130,000 clones, about 92% found once. The specimen sequenced was peripheral blood. The source of these receptors is a man aged 60-69 years with COVID-19, enrolled during active disease. CDR3s include the opening cysteine and the closing phenylalanine or tryptophan. A D gene is named only where the DNA matches it firmly. A clone size is listed for some rows: how often the clone was seen (once, few, many), or a class if it is expanded.

TRBV12-3/TRBV12-4	NA	TRBJ2-7	NA	CASSLISPYEQYF	TGTGCCAGCAGTTTAATCTCTCCCTACGAGCAGTACTTC
TRBV29-1	NA	TRBJ2-7	NA	CSVLGGSYEQYF	TGCAGCGTTTTGGGGGGTTCCTACGAGCAGTACTTC
TRBV7-2	NA	TRBJ1-2	NA	CASSPGRRDTANYGYTF	TGTGCCAGCAGCCCGGGGAGACGGGACACGGCTAACTATGGCTACACCTTC
TRBV6-5	NA	TRBJ2-7	TRBD2	CASKAGVFYEQYF	TGTGCCAGCAAAGCGGGAGTGTTCTACGAGCAGTACTTC
TRBV3-1/TRBV3-2	NA	TRBJ2-6	NA	CASSQDRVGANVLTF	TGTGCCAGCAGCCAAGACAGGGTTGGGGCCAACGTCCTGACTTTC
TRBV9	NA	TRBJ2-1	TRBD1	CASSLGQGDDEQFF	TGTGCCAGCAGCTTGGGACAGGGGGATGATGAGCAGTTCTTC
TRBV5-4	NA	TRBJ1-2	NA	CASSLDKYGYTF	TGTGCCAGCAGCTTGGACAAATATGGCTACACCTTC
TRBV7-8	NA	TRBJ2-1	TRBD1	CASSRRQGALAASYNEQFF	TGTGCCAGCAGTCGGAGACAGGGGGCCCTAGCGGCCTCCTACAATGAGCAGTTCTTC
TRBV7-2	NA	TRBJ2-3	NA	CASTLGPGAQYF	TGTGCCAGCACCCTTGGGCCGGGGGCGCAGTATTTT
TRBV19	NA	TRBJ1-2	NA	CASSPGRLGYGYTF	TGTGCCAGTAGTCCTGGAAGACTAGGATATGGCTACACCTTC
TRBV2	many	TRBJ1-6	TRBD1	CASEGQGDGDSPLHF	TGTGCCAGCGAGGGACAGGGGGACGGGGATTCACCCCTCCACTTT
TRBV7-3	NA	TRBJ2-1	TRBD2	CASSNLLAGGYNEQFF	TGTGCCAGCAGCAATCTACTAGCGGGAGGGTACAATGAGCAGTTCTTC
TRBV5-1	NA	TRBJ1-1	NA	CASSLGGLGTEAFF	TGCGCCAGCAGCTTGGGAGGGCTGGGGACTGAAGCTTTCTTT
TRBV25-1	NA	TRBJ2-1	TRBD2	CASSDFAGASNEQFF	TGTGCCAGCAGTGATTTTGCGGGAGCAAGCAATGAGCAGTTCTTC
TRBV7-8	NA	TRBJ2-3	TRBD2	CASSLGGLAASTDTQYF	TGTGCCAGCAGCTTAGGGGGACTAGCGGCTAGCACAGATACGCAGTATTTT
TRBV6-6	NA	TRBJ2-1	NA	CASSPMTKSGPFFYNEQFF	TGTGCCAGCAGTCCGATGACTAAATCCGGGCCCTTCTTCTACAATGAGCAGTTCTTC
TRBV28	NA	TRBJ2-2	NA	CASSLGGEYTGELFF	TGTGCCAGCAGTTTGGGGGGAGAATACACCGGGGAGCTGTTTTTT
TRBV5-5	NA	TRBJ2-2	TRBD2	CASSLTSGRPVKGELFF	TGTGCCAGCAGCTTGACTAGCGGGAGGCCTGTTAAGGGGGAGCTGTTTTTT
TRBV6-5	NA	TRBJ2-7	NA	CASSLQGNEQYF	TGTGCCAGCAGTTTACAGGGCAACGAGCAGTACTTC
TRBV11-2	NA	TRBJ2-3	TRBD2	CASSLSGRPDTQYF	TGTGCCAGCAGCTTAAGCGGGAGGCCAGATACGCAGTATTTT
TRBV14	NA	TRBJ2-1	TRBD2	CASSLSGTNPYNEQFF	TGTGCCAGCAGCCTATCCGGGACTAACCCCTACAATGAGCAGTTCTTC
TRBV6-1	NA	TRBJ2-7	TRBD2	CASSEAQTSGNKRGF	TGTGCCAGCAGTGAAGCGCAGACTAGCGGGAACAAAAGGGGTTTC
TRBV19	NA	TRBJ1-1	TRBD1	CASSIVTGGMNTEAFF	TGTGCCAGTAGTATAGTAACAGGGGGCATGAACACTGAAGCTTTCTTT
TRBV9	NA	TRBJ2-7	TRBD1	CASSLGQGYYEQYF	TGTGCCAGCAGCCTCGGACAGGGCTACTACGAGCAGTACTTC
TRBV7-3	NA	TRBJ2-5	NA	CASSLLGRETQYF	TGTGCCAGCAGCCTTTTGGGGCGAGAGACCCAGTACTTC
TRBV30	few	TRBJ1-5	NA	CALWLGSGQPQHF	TGTGCCCTTTGGCTGGGTTCAGGCCAGCCCCAGCATTTT
TRBV5-1	once	TRBJ1-1	NA	CASSSGPGHRTTEAFF	TGCGCCAGCAGCTCAGGTCCGGGACACCGGACGACTGAAGCTTTCTTT
TRBV7-2	NA	TRBJ2-7	TRBD2	CASSRGLAIYEQYF	TGTGCCAGCAGCCGGGGACTAGCTATTTACGAGCAGTACTTC
TRBV29-1	NA	TRBJ2-5	NA	CSAPGLEETQYF	TGCAGCGCCCCGGGACTCGAAGAGACCCAGTACTTC
TRBV7-2	NA	TRBJ2-7	TRBD2	CASSLSSGNYEQYF	TGTGCCAGCAGCTTATCGAGCGGGAACTACGAGCAGTACTTC
TRBV6-5	NA	TRBJ1-5	NA	CASSKGIDQPQHF	TGTGCCAGCAGTAAGGGGATCGATCAGCCCCAGCATTTT
TRBV7-3	NA	TRBJ2-7	TRBD1	CASSVDRRSEQYF	TGTGCCAGCAGCGTGGACAGGAGGTCCGAGCAGTACTTC
TRBV5-1	NA	TRBJ1-1	NA	CASSYGFSTEAFF	TGCGCCAGCAGCTACGGGTTTAGCACTGAAGCTTTCTTT
TRBV18	once	TRBJ2-1	TRBD2	CASSPVISGGYNEQFF	TGTGCCAGCTCACCAGTTATTAGCGGGGGATACAATGAGCAGTTCTTC